Listed here are 22 T cell receptor beta chains from one sample, sequenced in a study of shared clonotypes between healthy human individuals. The assay was immunoSEQ multiplex PCR, and TCRdb's table has in-frame clones only and misses some. This table has about 2.3 million clones, 85% to 95% appearing once. Sequencing was performed on naive CD4+ T cells from PBMCs. The subset: CD45RA+ positively selected. The receptors derive from a man between 18 and 35 years old in good health. Some clones in this sample may be carry-over from other donors' samples.

This rearrangement joins TRBV5-6 to TRBJ2-7, with D tentatively TRBD2 (6 bases). Per the germline V gene, CDR1 is SGHDT and CDR2 is YYEEEE. This CDR3 is built from 14 residues. Trimming took 2 bases from V and 7 from J, leaving 16 bases between them. The CDR3 bases are TGTGCCAGCAGCTTTAGGAGGGTTTCGTGGGAGCAGTACTTC. This codes for CASSFRRVSWEQYF.

The genes are TRBV30 and TRBJ2-7; D is unclear. Germline CDR1 is GTSNPN and CDR2 is SVGIG (reference sequence). The length of the CDR3 is 11 residues. Trimming shortened V by 1 base and J by 6 bases, and 7 bases separated the two germline ends. CDR3 coding DNA: TGTGCCTGGAGTGGTACCAGCGAGCAGTACTTC. Amino acids: CAWSGTSEQYF.

This chain uses TRBV10-3 with TRBJ1-4; possible D gene TRBD1, 5 bases. The CDR3 runs to 14 residues. Germline V lookup: CDR1 ENHRY, CDR2 SYGVKD. V lost 6 bases to trimming and J lost 5 bases, with 13 bases between them. The CDR3 DNA follows: TGTGCCATCAGGGAGGGGACGGCCAATGAAAAACTGTTTTTT. The encoded protein is CAIREGTANEKLFF.

This chain uses TRBV18 with TRBJ2-1; D uncertain. The length of the CDR3 is 17 residues. V lost 4 bases and J 0 bases, leaving 16 bases between the germline ends. From germline, CDR1 is KGHSH and CDR2 LQKENI. The CDR3 DNA reads TGTGCCAGCTCACAAATCCAGACTGCTAGCTCCTACAATGAGCAGTTCTTC. Translation: CASSQIQTASSYNEQFF.

A note on this clone: In the same sample, other DNA sequences code for this CDR3. J is TRBJ1-2 and V is TRBV6-1; maybe TRBD1 (5 bases). Per germline, CDR1 MNHNS and CDR2 SASEGT. The CDR3 has 14 residues. The germline V and J ends were trimmed by 1 base and 1 base, with 7 bases remaining between them. The CDR3 DNA sequence: TGTGCCAGCAGTGAAGGGCAGGGTAACTATGGCTACACCTTC. This gives the protein CASSEGQGNYGYTF.

This chain connects TRBV2 to TRBJ1-1; D is unclear. Germline CDR1 SNHLY, CDR2 FYNNEI. There are 13 residues in the CDR3. Trimming left V 4 bases short and J 4 bases short, with 10 bases between. The CDR3 reads CASSGEVSTEAFF. The CDR3 DNA reads TGTGCCAGCAGTGGTGAGGTGAGCACTGAAGCTTTCTTT.

The CDR3 is CAIKSLASGSNEQYF. CDR3 in DNA: TGTGCCATCAAGAGCCTGGCTAGCGGGAGTAACGAGCAGTACTTC. This chain joins TRBV10-3 and TRBJ2-7; TRBD2 matches at 10 bases. Losses at the gene ends were 7 bases for V and 5 bases for J; bases not matched to a gene: 11. The CDR3 runs 15 residues. Per germline, CDR1 ENHRY and CDR2 SYGVKD.

The J gene is TRBJ2-7, the V gene TRBV10-3, with TRBD2 matching 10 bases. Germline V gene data show CDR1 as ENHRY and CDR2 as SYGVKD. This CDR3 is 15 amino acids long. V was clipped by 3 bases and J by 4 bases; unmatched bases: 6. The CDR3 sequence: CAISDFPAGGYEQYF. CDR3 DNA: TGTGCCATCAGTGATTTCCCAGCGGGAGGGTACGAGCAGTACTTC.

The chain joins TRBV5-1 to TRBJ2-1, with D possibly being TRBD1 or TRBD2 (5 bases each). V shed 0 bases and J shed 9 bases, with 13 bases lying between them. Germline lookup yields CDR1 SGHRS and CDR2 YFSETQ. This CDR3 contains 14 residues. Written as DNA, the CDR3 is TGCGCCAGCAGCTTGGCGGGGCCCCTTAGTGAGCAGTTCTTC. This sequence encodes CASSLAGPLSEQFF.

V is TRBV28 and J is TRBJ1-2; no definite D call. V lost 6 bases to trimming and J lost 11 bases, with 19 bases between them. Germline CDR1 reads MDHEN; CDR2 reads SYDVKM. The CDR3 is made up of 13 amino acids. The CDR3 here is CASRVRWQPNYTF. In nucleotides, the CDR3 is TGTGCCAGCAGGGTACGGTGGCAGCCCAATTACACCTTC.

The chain employs TRBV19 and TRBJ1-2; a possible D gene is TRBD1 (6 bases). Germline V lookup: CDR1 LNHDA, CDR2 SQIVND (reference sequence). The V end was cut by 7 bases, the J end by 5 bases, with 11 bases between. This CDR3 region has 12 residues. CDR3 sequence (DNA): TGTGCCAGTACTGACAGGTATTATGGCTACACCTTC. This translates into CASTDRYYGYTF.

This chain joins TRBV28 and TRBJ2-1; D perhaps matches TRBD1 (6 bases). CDR1 is MDHEN and CDR2 is SYDVKM in the germline V gene. CDR3 size: 15 residues. V lost 2 bases and J 0 bases, leaving 8 bases between the germline ends. As DNA, the CDR3 is TGTGCCAGCAGTTTAGGGGGCACCTCCTACAATGAGCAGTTCTTC. Residues: CASSLGGTSYNEQFF. The complete variable domain, with remaining parts taken from reference TRBV28 and TRBJ2-1, reads DVKVTQSSRYLVKRTGEKVFLECVQDMDHENMFWYRQDPGLGLRLIYFSYDVKMKEKGDIPEGYSVSREKKERFSLILESASTNQTSMYLCASSLGGTSYNEQFFGPGTRLTVL.

V gene TRBV19 combines with J gene TRBJ2-6; D remains unclear. Deletions cut 4 bases from V and 4 bases from J, with 8 bases between. The CDR3 runs 14 residues. Germline lookup yields CDR1 LNHDA and CDR2 SQIVND (reference sequence). DNA for the CDR3: TGTGCCAGTAGTACCGGTATGGGGGCCAACGTCCTGACTTTC. Its protein is CASSTGMGANVLTF.

The chain employs TRBV6-4 and TRBJ1-2, with TRBD1 matching over 8 bases. This CDR3 contains 14 residues. CDR1 is MRHNA and CDR2 is SNTAGT in the germline V gene. Trimming removed 3 bases from V and 8 bases from J; junction bases left unmatched: 8. CDR3 in amino acids: CASSEPGTGLGYTF. CDR3 nucleotides: TGTGCCAGCAGTGAACCCGGGACAGGTTTGGGCTACACCTTC.

This clone was seen just once. The chain combines TRBV15 with TRBJ2-7; 7 bases are a match to TRBD2. The CDR3 runs 15 residues. Germline values: CDR1 LNHNV, CDR2 YYDKDF (reference sequence). After removal of 0 bases from V and 3 bases from J, the junction contained 5 bases not matched to a gene. CDR3 nucleotides: TGTGCCACCAGCAGAGATCGAGCGGGATTCTACGAGCAGTACTTC. It specifies CATSRDRAGFYEQYF. Drawing the rest from reference TRBV15 and TRBJ2-7, the complete variable domain is DAMVIQNPRYQVTQFGKPVTLSCSQTLNHNVMYWYQQKSSQAPKLLFHYYDKDFNNEADTPDNFQSRRPNTSFCFLDIRSPGLGDTAMYLCATSRDRAGFYEQYFGPGTRLTVT.

The chain recombines TRBV4-3 with TRBJ2-6; no definite D call. Germline CDR1 and CDR2: LGHNA and YSLEER. The CDR3 runs 16 residues. Trimming removed 0 bases at V and 3 bases at J, with 9 bases between. CDR3 region: CASSQDAMFGANVLTF. CDR3 DNA sequence: TGCGCCAGCAGCCAAGATGCAATGTTTGGGGCCAACGTCCTGACTTTC.

The rearrangement links TRBV9 to TRBJ1-1; D call uncertain. Looked up from germline, CDR1 is SGDLS and CDR2 is YYNGEE. CDR3 size: 17 residues. V was pared by 0 bases and J by 1 base, with 16 bases between. The CDR3 coding sequence is TGTGCCAGCAGCGTAGGAGGACTTTCACAGAGGAACACTGAAGCTTTCTTT. Translated: CASSVGGLSQRNTEAFF.

The rearrangement uses TRBV6-6 and TRBJ1-2, with D uncertain. This CDR3 is built from 13 residues. The germline gives CDR1 MNHNY, CDR2 SVGAGI (reference sequence). Trimming removed 8 bases from V and 7 bases from J, with 17 bases in between. The chain's CDR3 is CASLRSFQSGYTF. The CDR3 bases are TGTGCCAGCCTAAGGAGTTTTCAGAGTGGCTACACCTTC.

V and J are TRBV27 and TRBJ1-5; D not certain. Germline CDR1 is MNHEY and CDR2 is SMNVEV (reference sequence). The CDR3 loop spans 15 amino acids. The V end lost 3 bases, the J end lost 0 bases, and 9 bases lay between the germline ends. The CDR3 DNA sequence: TGTGCCAGCAGTTTCTCCCGGAATAGCAATCAGCCCCAGCATTTT. Its protein is CASSFSRNSNQPQHF.

This clone was detected only a few times. The CDR3 DNA is TGTGCCAGCAGTCAGGGTACTGGAAACACCATATATTTT. Residues: CASSQGTGNTIYF. The chain recombines TRBV2 with TRBJ1-3, with D perhaps matching TRBD1 (5 bases). The CDR3 is made up of 13 amino acids. Germline V gene lookup returns CDR1 SNHLY and CDR2 FYNNEI. V dropped 5 bases and J dropped 2 bases, with 7 bases sitting between them.

Concerning this clone: Other DNA sequences in the same sample also yield this CDR3. The genes are TRBV9 and TRBJ2-3; D uncertain. In germline, CDR1 is SGDLS, CDR2 YYNGEE. CDR3 length: 13 residues. Trimming left V 3 bases short and J 2 bases short, with 7 bases between. In DNA form, the CDR3 reads TGTGCCAGCAGCGCCTCGTCCACAGATACGCAGTATTTT. It codes for CASSASSTDTQYF. The full variable domain, with the rest looked up from reference TRBV9 and TRBJ2-3, is DSGVTQTPKHLITATGQRVTLRCSPRSGDLSVYWYQQSLDQGLQFLIQYYNGEERAKGNILERFSAQQFPDLHSELNLSSLELGDSALYFCASSASSTDTQYFGPGTRLTVL.

The chain recombines TRBV2 with TRBJ1-2; a weak D match, TRBD1 (5 bases). Germline V gives CDR1 SNHLY, CDR2 FYNNEI. V lost 3 bases and J lost 6, with 17 bases in between. The CDR3 spans 15 residues. The CDR3 loop reads CASSEKGLLLDGYTF. The CDR3 DNA reads as TGTGCCAGCAGTGAGAAGGGGCTTCTTCTGGATGGCTACACCTTC.